The rows below give T cell receptor beta chains drawn from one sample of a study of human T cells and chemical hapten exposure. Using its own MiXCR run on the RACE reads, TCRdb lists one record per CDR3 protein. This table holds around 200,000 distinct CDR3 sequences, roughly a quarter found once. The input for sequencing was whole blood, taken in connection with sensitization to the hapten diphenylcyclopropenone (DPC). The receptors stem from a woman in her thirties or forties with alopecia areata. Some clones in this sample may be carry-over from other donors' samples. Both conserved end residues are trimmed from each CDR3. Each record gives: V gene, CDR3 protein.

TRBV7-9,ASSREGQGQGRNTEAF
TRBV29-1,SVDRGQGEKLF
TRBV6-2/TRBV6-3,ASSLLAGAGETQY
TRBV6-5,ASSIMTGYETQY
TRBV10-3,AISSQADYNEQF
TRBV6-2/TRBV6-3,ASSRRWYLGPLNTEAF
TRBV6-5,ASSYSLRVTGANVLT
TRBV20-1,SALPRDMNTEAF
TRBV29-1,SVDLRGTGKYEQY
TRBV20-1,SARIDIQY
TRBV27,ASSVAGSYEQY
TRBV6-5,ASSSGTTGELF
TRBV19,ASRHDRGSYEQY
TRBV12-3/TRBV12-4,ASSHSADTQY
TRBV6-2/TRBV6-3,ASSYGTSFHEQF
TRBV6-2/TRBV6-3,ATWDGPSGQPQH
TRBV29-1,SVDGVSSDTQY
TRBV6-6,ASSPEGQVYEQY
TRBV4-3,ASSQALAVEQY
TRBV10-3,AIASGSKRTDTQY
TRBV28,ASRVPGQPYEQY
TRBV7-2,ASSSDSSYNSPLH